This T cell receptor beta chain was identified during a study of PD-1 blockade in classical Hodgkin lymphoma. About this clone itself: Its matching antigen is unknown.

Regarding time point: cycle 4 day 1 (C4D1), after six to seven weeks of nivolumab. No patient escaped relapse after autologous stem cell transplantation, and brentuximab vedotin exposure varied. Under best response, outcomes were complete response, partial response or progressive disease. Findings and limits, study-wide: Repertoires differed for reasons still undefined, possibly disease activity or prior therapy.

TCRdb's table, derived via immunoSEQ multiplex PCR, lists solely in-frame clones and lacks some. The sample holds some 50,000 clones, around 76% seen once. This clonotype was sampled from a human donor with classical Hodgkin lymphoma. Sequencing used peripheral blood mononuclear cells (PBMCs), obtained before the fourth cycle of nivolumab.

CDR3 sequence (DNA): TGTGCCAGCAGCACGGCCCCCGGGGCTAGCGGGGGAGACGAGCAGTACTTC. Protein sequence: CASSTAPGASGGDEQYF. The chain joins TRBV7-2 to TRBJ2-7; 10 bases align to TRBD2. Trimming took 5 bases from V and 5 from J; bases not matched to a gene: 15. CDR3 length equals 17 residues. CDR1 and CDR2 from the germline V gene are SGHTA and FQGNSA.